This TCR beta chain was sequenced in a study of cytomegalovirus exposure and HLA in healthy donors. Notes on the study in general: Later genetic work tied a missense DCLRE1C variant to beta-chain V and J trimming. Previously analyzed data showed that most TCR beta V segments were productive at a frequency of about 87% or about 30%.

PCR used 60 Vbeta primers and 13 Jbeta primers. TCRdb keeps only in-frame clones here, not all; method: immunoSEQ multiplex PCR. The table includes about 120,000 clones, more than 60% detected once. In nominal health when sampled, donors likely had unrecorded immune exposures nonetheless. V dropped 6 bases and J dropped 6; count of bases not matched to a gene: 16. The length of the CDR3 is 17 residues. Germline-derived CDR1 and CDR2 are LNHDA and SQIVND (reference sequence). Turning to this clone: The antigen is not known.

The receptor's source is a woman aged 40-49 years in good health and CMV-seropositive. The rearrangement uses TRBV19 and TRBJ2-1, with 8 positions matching TRBD2. The sample taken for sequencing was PBMCs. The chain's CDR3 is CASSTGTRFGGVNEQFF. Written as DNA, the CDR3 is TGTGCCAGTAGCACCGGGACTAGATTTGGGGGAGTCAATGAGCAGTTCTTC.